The clone carrying this T cell receptor (beta chain) was observed many times. The sample carries other DNA sequences with the same CDR3. The data are from a study of blood T cell repertoires in COVID-19. The wider study: Researchers got acute and convalescent COVID-19 samples from the United States, Italy and Spain.

The CDR3 spans 17 residues. Per the germline V gene, CDR1 is SQVTM and CDR2 is ANQGSEA. The junction had 14 bases not matched to a gene; V was cut back by 8 bases and J by 1 base. Per the authors' pipeline: Estimation of nucleated cell counts was performed using reference gene primer amplification. Assay: immunoSEQ multiplex PCR; the TCRdb copy retains only in-frame clones and omits some. For V, J and clone size, that table is used; D and trimming come from the DNA. The table has a few hundred thousand clones, around 82% seen once; the top ten hold approximately 9%. This sequence joins TRBV29-1 and TRBJ2-3; 11 bases agree with TRBD2. The sample consisted of peripheral blood. The source of this sequence is a human donor in a cohort sampled during active COVID-19. The CDR3 is CSSGGLAGGRGTDTQYF. In DNA form, the CDR3 reads TGCAGCTCCGGGGGTCTAGCGGGGGGCCGGGGCACAGATACGCAGTATTTT.